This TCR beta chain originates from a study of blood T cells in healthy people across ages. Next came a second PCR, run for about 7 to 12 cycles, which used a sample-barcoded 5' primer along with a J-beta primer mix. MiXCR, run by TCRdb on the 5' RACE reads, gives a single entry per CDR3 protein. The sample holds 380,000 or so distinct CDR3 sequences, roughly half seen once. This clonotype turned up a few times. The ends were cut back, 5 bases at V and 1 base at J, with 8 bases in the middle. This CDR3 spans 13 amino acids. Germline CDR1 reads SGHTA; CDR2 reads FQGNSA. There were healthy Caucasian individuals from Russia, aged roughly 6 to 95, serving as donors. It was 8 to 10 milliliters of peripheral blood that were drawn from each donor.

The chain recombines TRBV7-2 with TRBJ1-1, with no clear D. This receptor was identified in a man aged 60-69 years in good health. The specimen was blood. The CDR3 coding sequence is TGTGCCAGCAGCGTAGGCGCGAACACTGAAGCTTTCTTT. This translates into CASSVGANTEAFF.